These 22 T cell receptor beta chains originate from one sample sequenced in a study of blood T cell repertoires in COVID-19. The data were produced by immunoSEQ multiplex PCR, yet TCRdb's version contains in-frame clones alone and is incomplete. The repertoire includes 90,000 to 120,000 clones, 65% to 80% of them detected once, and 20% to 25% sits in the top ten. The source material was peripheral blood. All receptors derive from a man in his 70s with active or convalescent COVID-19.

The chain carries TRBV7-2 and TRBJ2-3, with D perhaps matching TRBD1 (6 bases). The ends were cut back, 3 bases at V and 8 bases at J, with 18 bases in the middle. The germline CDR1 and CDR2 sequences are SGHTA and FQGNSA. The CDR3 consists of 15 residues. CDR3 loop: CASSFGGGPWGTQYF. The CDR3 DNA sequence: TGTGCCAGCAGCTTTGGTGGGGGCCCTTGGGGTACGCAGTATTTT.

This clone was detected only once. The chain joins TRBV5-1 to TRBJ1-1, with 8 bases that match TRBD1. The CDR3 has 14 residues. The germline V gene encodes CDR1 SGHRS and CDR2 YFSETQ. Trimming cost V 4 bases and J 1 base; bases outside gene matches: 3. The DNA for the CDR3 is TGCGCCAGCAGCAAGGGACAGGAGAACACTGAAGCTTTCTTT. It encodes CASSKGQENTEAFF.

The chain has TRBV19 and TRBJ1-1; TRBD1 is a possible D gene (5 bases). Germline-derived CDR1 and CDR2 are LNHDA and SQIVND (reference sequence). CDR3 length: 14 amino acids. The germline V and J ends were trimmed by 1 base and 8 bases, with 14 bases remaining between them. The CDR3 DNA sequence: TGTGCCAGTAGTATAGTAAGGGGAAATGGAGAAGCTTTCTTT. Translated: CASSIVRGNGEAFF.

The V gene is TRBV7-9, the J gene TRBJ2-7; TRBD2 aligns across 11 bases. Trimming took 5 bases from V and 6 from J; bases not matched to a gene: 6. Germline V gene lookup returns CDR1 SEHNR and CDR2 FQNEAQ (reference sequence). The length of the CDR3 is 14 residues. Here the CDR3 DNA reads TGTGCCAGCAGCCTTAGCGGGGGGGTACTCGAGCAGTACTTC. This encodes CASSLSGGVLEQYF.

The chain couples TRBV3-1 (or the pseudogene TRBV3-2) to TRBJ2-7; 12 nucleotides match TRBD2. Germline CDR1 and CDR2: LGHDT and YNNKEL (reference sequence). The CDR3 sequence is 13 residues long. V gave up 4 bases and J gave up 5 bases; unmatched junction bases: 0. The CDR3 nucleotides read TGTGCCAGCAGCCGACTAGCGGGGGACGAGCAGTACTTC. Protein: CASSRLAGDEQYF.

The V call is TRBV2, the J call TRBJ2-5, with D perhaps matching TRBD1 (5 bases). The V end was cut by 4 bases, the J end by 3 bases, with 9 bases between. Germline V CDR1 and CDR2: SNHLY, FYNNEI. The length of the CDR3 is 13 residues. The CDR3 here is CASSGLGEETQYF. The CDR3 bases are TGTGCCAGCAGTGGGCTAGGGGAAGAGACCCAGTACTTC.

The rearrangement links TRBV10-3 to TRBJ1-1; unclear D gene. The V gene lost 6 bases and the J gene lost 1 base, with 6 bases spanning the gap. CDR1 and CDR2 (germline): ENHRY, SYGVKD. The CDR3 runs to 12 residues. CDR3 loop: CAISAKNTEAFF. The CDR3, as DNA: TGTGCCATCAGCGCTAAGAACACTGAAGCTTTCTTT.

This clone was observed once. The chain has TRBV19 and TRBJ1-1; D ambiguous. CDR1 is LNHDA, CDR2 SQIVND, per germline (reference sequence). The length of the CDR3 is 13 residues. V was pared by 3 bases and J by 6 bases, with 11 bases between. The CDR3 region has the DNA TGTGCCAGTAGTATCAAAAGGACTTCTGAAGCTTTCTTT. It translates to CASSIKRTSEAFF.

This clone was counted many times. This chain connects TRBV10-3 to TRBJ2-2, with D tentatively TRBD1 (6 bases). CDR3 length: 15 amino acids. CDR1 and CDR2 from the germline V gene are ENHRY and SYGVKD. Deletions cut 10 bases from V and 1 base from J, with 16 bases between. CDR3 coding DNA: TGTGCCACGAACGGTGGACAGCGGAACACCGGGGAGCTGTTTTTT. This gives the protein CATNGGQRNTGELFF.

This clone was detected many times. The CDR3 region has the DNA TGTGCCAGCAGCTTACTGACTAGCGGTTCCTACAATGAGCAGTTCTTC. This gives the protein CASSLLTSGSYNEQFF. The chain recombines TRBV13 with TRBJ2-1, with 9 bases fitting TRBD2. V gave up 2 bases and J gave up 1 base; unmatched junction bases: 3. The CDR3 is 16 amino acids. The germline gives CDR1 PRHDT, CDR2 FYEKMQ (reference sequence).

The chain carries TRBV7-9 and TRBJ1-1; D gene unclear. The CDR3 is 13 amino acids. V lost 0 bases and J 5 bases, leaving 7 bases between the germline ends. Germline V gene data show CDR1 as SEHNR and CDR2 as FQNEAQ (reference sequence). The CDR3 region is CASSLAPGTEAFF. In DNA form, the CDR3 reads TGTGCCAGCAGCTTAGCGCCGGGTACTGAAGCTTTCTTT.

This clone ranks as medium-sized. V is TRBV19 and J is TRBJ1-1; D is undetermined. The germline gives CDR1 LNHDA, CDR2 SQIVND (reference sequence). This CDR3 is 13 amino acids long. V was trimmed by 2 bases and J by 5 bases, leaving 9 bases between them. CDR3: CASSITGRTEAFF. The CDR3 bases are TGTGCCAGTAGTATAACGGGGAGGACTGAAGCTTTCTTT.

This chain uses TRBV29-1 with TRBJ2-5; D may be TRBD1 (5 bases). Germline values: CDR1 SQVTM, CDR2 ANQGSEA. Deletions cut 3 bases from V and 2 bases from J, with 13 bases between. This CDR3 contains 14 residues. DNA of the CDR3: TGCAGCGTTGAGGGGCAGGGTCTTCAAGAGACCCAGTACTTC. Protein: CSVEGQGLQETQYF.

The rearrangement uses TRBV9 and TRBJ1-4, with 8 bases aligning to TRBD1. Germline CDR1 SGDLS, CDR2 YYNGEE. The J segment lost 2 bases and the V segment lost 0 bases, leaving 0 bases of the junction unmatched. The CDR3 runs to 15 residues. This chain's CDR3 is CASSVGQGTNEKLFF. The CDR3 DNA reads as TGTGCCAGCAGCGTAGGACAGGGGACTAATGAAAAACTGTTTTTT.

The chain is built from TRBV4-2 and TRBJ2-5; maybe TRBD1 (6 bases). The V gene lost 0 bases and the J gene lost 4 bases, with 12 bases spanning the gap. CDR1 LGHNA and CDR2 YNFKEQ come from the germline V gene. The CDR3 has 15 amino acids. This CDR3 reads CASSQDLGAGETQYF. The CDR3 bases are TGTGCCAGCAGCCAAGATTTGGGGGCGGGAGAGACCCAGTACTTC.

This clone was observed a single time. This CDR3 is CASARGTVRNTIYF. The CDR3 nucleotides are TGCGCCAGCGCGCGTGGGACAGTTAGAAACACCATATATTTT. This chain connects TRBV5-1 to TRBJ1-3, with 7 positions matching TRBD1. Unmatched junction bases numbered 9, after V lost 7 bases and J lost 5 bases. This CDR3 has 14 amino acids. Germline lookup yields CDR1 SGHRS and CDR2 YFSETQ.

The V gene is TRBV2, the J gene TRBJ2-7, with unresolved D. CDR1 and CDR2 (germline): SNHLY, FYNNEI. The CDR3 is 11 residues long. The V end lost 3 bases, the J end lost 4 bases, and 4 bases lay between the germline ends. The CDR3 DNA follows: TGTGCCAGCAGTGATCAGTACGAGCAGTACTTC. It specifies CASSDQYEQYF.

The gene calls are TRBV7-9 and TRBJ2-1; 14 bases align to TRBD2. Germline V lookup: CDR1 SEHNR, CDR2 FQNEAQ (reference sequence). With 4 bases clipped from V and 7 bases from J, the junction kept 9 bases outside the gene matches. CDR3 length: 17 amino acids. CDR3 protein: CASSSSTSGREGNEQFF. The CDR3 nucleotides are TGTGCCAGCAGCTCCTCGACTAGCGGGAGGGAAGGAAATGAGCAGTTCTTC.

This rearrangement joins TRBV7-3 to TRBJ2-5, with D unresolved. This CDR3 spans 15 amino acids. Germline CDR1 reads SGHTA; CDR2 reads FQGTGA. Trimming took off 5 bases at V and 2 bases at J, with 15 bases between the two ends. Here the CDR3 reads CASSVIPGPQETQYF. The CDR3 DNA reads as TGTGCCAGCAGCGTCATCCCTGGCCCTCAAGAGACCCAGTACTTC.

V is TRBV5-6 and J is TRBJ2-2; no clear D. The germline V gene has CDR1 SGHDT and CDR2 YYEEEE. The V end was cut by 0 bases, the J end by 0 bases, with 9 bases between. The CDR3 totals 16 residues. The CDR3 coding sequence is TGTGCCAGCAGCTTGGGCCAGTCGTCGAACACCGGGGAGCTGTTTTTT. It translates to CASSLGQSSNTGELFF.

This clone has only a few counts. The gene calls are TRBV6-6 and TRBJ2-7; tentatively, D is TRBD2 (6 bases). This CDR3 spans 16 amino acids. In germline, CDR1 is MNHNY, CDR2 SVGAGI (reference sequence). Trimming left V 8 bases short and J 3 bases short, with 23 bases between. The CDR3 region is CASVVGNPSAGYEQYF. CDR3 nucleotide sequence: TGTGCCAGCGTTGTCGGAAACCCTAGCGCGGGCTACGAGCAGTACTTC.

In its sample, this clone was seen a few times. The chain links TRBV3-1 (or the pseudogene TRBV3-2) to TRBJ2-1; 13 bases agree with TRBD2. The CDR3 is 19 residues long. Germline CDR1 and CDR2: LGHDT and YNNKEL (reference sequence). The junction had 15 bases not matched to a gene; V was cut back by 4 bases and J by 6 bases. CDR3 bases: TGTGCCAGCAGCCGACCTCCGGGACTAGCGGGGAGGGGTTCCAATGAGCAGTTCTTC. Protein sequence: CASSRPPGLAGRGSNEQFF.